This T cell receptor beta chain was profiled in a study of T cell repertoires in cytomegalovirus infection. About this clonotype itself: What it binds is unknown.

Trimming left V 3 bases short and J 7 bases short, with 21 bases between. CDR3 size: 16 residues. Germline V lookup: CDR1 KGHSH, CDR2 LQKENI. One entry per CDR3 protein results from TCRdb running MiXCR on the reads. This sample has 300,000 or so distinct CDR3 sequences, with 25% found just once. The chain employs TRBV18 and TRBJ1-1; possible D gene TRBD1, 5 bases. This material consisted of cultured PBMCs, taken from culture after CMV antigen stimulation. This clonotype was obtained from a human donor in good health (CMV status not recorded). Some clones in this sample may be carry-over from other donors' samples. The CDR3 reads CASSPRGSSAFHEAFF. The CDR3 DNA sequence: TGTGCCAGCTCACCCCGGGGGTCGTCGGCGTTCCATGAAGCTTTCTTT.